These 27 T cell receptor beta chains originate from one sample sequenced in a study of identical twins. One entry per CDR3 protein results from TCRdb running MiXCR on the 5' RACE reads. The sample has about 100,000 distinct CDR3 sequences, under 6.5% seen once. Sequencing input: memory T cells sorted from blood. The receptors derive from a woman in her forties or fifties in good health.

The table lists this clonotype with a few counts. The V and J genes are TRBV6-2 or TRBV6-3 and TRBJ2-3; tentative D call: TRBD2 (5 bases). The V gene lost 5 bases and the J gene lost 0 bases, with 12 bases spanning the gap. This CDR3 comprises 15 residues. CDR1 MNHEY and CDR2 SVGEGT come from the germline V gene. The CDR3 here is CASSLSPGSTDTQYF. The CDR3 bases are TGTGCCAGCAGTCTCTCCCCGGGGAGCACAGATACGCAGTATTTT.

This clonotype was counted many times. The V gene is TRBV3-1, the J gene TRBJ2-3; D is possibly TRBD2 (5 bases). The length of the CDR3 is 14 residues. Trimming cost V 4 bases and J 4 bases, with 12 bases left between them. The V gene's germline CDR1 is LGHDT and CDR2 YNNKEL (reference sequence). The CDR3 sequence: CASSLDLSADTQYF. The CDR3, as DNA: TGTGCCAGCAGCCTAGACCTTAGCGCAGATACGCAGTATTTT.

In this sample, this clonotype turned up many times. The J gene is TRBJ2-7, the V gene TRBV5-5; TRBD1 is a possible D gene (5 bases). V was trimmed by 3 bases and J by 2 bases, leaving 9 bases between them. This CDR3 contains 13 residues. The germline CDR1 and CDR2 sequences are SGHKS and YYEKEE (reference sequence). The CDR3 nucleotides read TGTGCCAGCAGCTCCGACAGAACCTACGAGCAGTACGTC. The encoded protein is CASSSDRTYEQYV.

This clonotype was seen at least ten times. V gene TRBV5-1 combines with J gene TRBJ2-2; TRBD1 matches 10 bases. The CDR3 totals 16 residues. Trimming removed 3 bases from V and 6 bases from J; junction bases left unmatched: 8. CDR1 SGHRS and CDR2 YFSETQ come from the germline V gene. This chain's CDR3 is CASSSGGTGVPGELFF. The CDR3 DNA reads TGCGCCAGCAGCTCCGGGGGGACAGGGGTGCCCGGGGAGCTGTTTTTT.

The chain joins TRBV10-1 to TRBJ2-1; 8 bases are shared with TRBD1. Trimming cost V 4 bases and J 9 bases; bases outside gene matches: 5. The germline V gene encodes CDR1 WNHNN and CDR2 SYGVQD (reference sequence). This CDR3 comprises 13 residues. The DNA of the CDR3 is TGCGCCAGCAGTGTTAACAGGGGGAGTGAGCAGTTCTTC. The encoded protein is CASSVNRGSEQFF.

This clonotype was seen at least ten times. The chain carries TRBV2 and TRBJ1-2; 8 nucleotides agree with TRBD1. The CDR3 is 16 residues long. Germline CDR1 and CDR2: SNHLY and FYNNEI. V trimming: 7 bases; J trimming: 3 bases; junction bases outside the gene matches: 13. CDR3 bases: TGTGCCAGCAAAGGACAGGGCGCGTTCGATTACTATGGCTACACCTTC. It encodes CASKGQGAFDYYGYTF.

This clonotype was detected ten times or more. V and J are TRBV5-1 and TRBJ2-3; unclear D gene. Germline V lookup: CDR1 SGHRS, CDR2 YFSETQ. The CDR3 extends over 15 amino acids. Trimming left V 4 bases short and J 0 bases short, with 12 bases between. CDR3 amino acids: CASSASTSSTDTQYF. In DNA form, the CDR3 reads TGCGCCAGCAGCGCCTCAACATCTAGCACAGATACGCAGTATTTT.

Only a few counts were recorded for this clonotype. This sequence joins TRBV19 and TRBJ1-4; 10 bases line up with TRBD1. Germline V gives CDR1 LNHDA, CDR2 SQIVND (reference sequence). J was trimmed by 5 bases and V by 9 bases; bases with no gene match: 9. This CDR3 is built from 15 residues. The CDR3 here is CASRDRGTKNEKLFF. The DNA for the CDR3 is TGTGCCAGCCGGGACAGGGGAACGAAGAATGAAAAACTGTTTTTT.

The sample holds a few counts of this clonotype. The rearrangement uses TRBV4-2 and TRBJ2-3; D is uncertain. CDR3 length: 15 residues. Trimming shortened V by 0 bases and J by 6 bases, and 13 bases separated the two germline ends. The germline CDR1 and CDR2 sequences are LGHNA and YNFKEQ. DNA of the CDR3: TGTGCCAGCAGCCAAGAAGGCGCAACCGCGGATACGCAGTATTTT. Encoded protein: CASSQEGATADTQYF.

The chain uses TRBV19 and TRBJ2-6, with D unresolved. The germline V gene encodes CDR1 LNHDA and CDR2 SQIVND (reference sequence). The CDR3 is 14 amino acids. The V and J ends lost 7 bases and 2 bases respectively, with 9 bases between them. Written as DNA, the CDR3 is TGTGCCAGTATGAACATGGCTGGGGCCAACGTCCTGACTTTC. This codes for CASMNMAGANVLTF.

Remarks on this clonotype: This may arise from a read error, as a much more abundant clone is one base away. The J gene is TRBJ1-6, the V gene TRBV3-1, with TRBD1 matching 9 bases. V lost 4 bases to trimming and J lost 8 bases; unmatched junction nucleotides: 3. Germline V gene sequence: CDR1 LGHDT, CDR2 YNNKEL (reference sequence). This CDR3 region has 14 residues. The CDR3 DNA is TGTGCCAGCAGCCGGACAGGGGACGATTCACCCCTCCACTTT. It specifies CASSRTGDDSPLHF. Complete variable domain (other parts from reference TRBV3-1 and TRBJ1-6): DTAVSQTPKYLVTQMGNDKSIKCEQNLGHDTMYWYKQDSKKFLKIMFSYNNKELIINETVPNRFSPKSPDKAHLNLHINSLELGDSAVYFCASSRTGDDSPLHFGNGTRLTVT.

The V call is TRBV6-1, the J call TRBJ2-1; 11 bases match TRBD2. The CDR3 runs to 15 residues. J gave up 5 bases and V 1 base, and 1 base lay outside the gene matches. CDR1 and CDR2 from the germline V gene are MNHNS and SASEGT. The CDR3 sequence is CASSEGTSGHNEQFF. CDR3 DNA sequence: TGTGCCAGCAGTGAAGGGACTAGCGGGCACAATGAGCAGTTCTTC.

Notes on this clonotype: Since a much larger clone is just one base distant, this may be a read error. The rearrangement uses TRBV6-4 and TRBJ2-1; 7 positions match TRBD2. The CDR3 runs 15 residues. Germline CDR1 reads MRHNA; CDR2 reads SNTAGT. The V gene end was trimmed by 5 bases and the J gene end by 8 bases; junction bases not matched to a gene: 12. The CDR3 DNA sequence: TGTGCCAGCAGTAGACAAGCGGGAATTGGAGATGAGCAGTTCTTC. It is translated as CASSRQAGIGDEQFF.

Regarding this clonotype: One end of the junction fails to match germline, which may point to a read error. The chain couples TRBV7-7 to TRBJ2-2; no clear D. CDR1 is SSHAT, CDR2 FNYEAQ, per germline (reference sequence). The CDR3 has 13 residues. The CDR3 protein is CASSPFIYGELFF. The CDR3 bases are TGTGCTAGCAGTCCTTTCATCTACGGGGAGCTGTTTTTT.

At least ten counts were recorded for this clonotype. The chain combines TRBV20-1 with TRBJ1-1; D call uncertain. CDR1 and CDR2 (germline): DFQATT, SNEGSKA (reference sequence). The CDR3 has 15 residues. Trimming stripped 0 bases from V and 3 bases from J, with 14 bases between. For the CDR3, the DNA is TGCAGTGCTAGAGATCCATCAATGGCGGACACTGAAGCTTTCTTT. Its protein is CSARDPSMADTEAFF.

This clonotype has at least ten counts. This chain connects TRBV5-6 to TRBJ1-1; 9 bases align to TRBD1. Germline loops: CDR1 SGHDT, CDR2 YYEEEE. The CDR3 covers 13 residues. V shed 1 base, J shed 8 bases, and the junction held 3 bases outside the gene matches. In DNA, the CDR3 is TGTGCCAGCAGCTTGTGGGACAGGGAGGAAGCTTTCTTT. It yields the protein CASSLWDREEAFF.

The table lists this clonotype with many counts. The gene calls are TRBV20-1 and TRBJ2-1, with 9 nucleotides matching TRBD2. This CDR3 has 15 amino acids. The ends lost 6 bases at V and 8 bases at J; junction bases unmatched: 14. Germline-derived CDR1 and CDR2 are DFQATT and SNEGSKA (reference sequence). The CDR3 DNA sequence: TGCAGTGCAGATAACCTCTTAGCGGGAGTCGATGAGCAGTTCTTC. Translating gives CSADNLLAGVDEQFF.

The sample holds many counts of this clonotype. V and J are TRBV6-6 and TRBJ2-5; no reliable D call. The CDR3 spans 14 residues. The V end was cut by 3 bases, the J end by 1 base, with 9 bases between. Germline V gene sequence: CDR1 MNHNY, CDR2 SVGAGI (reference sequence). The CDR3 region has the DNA TGTGCCAGCAGTTATCCGGACGCCCAAGAGACCCAGTACTTC. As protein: CASSYPDAQETQYF.

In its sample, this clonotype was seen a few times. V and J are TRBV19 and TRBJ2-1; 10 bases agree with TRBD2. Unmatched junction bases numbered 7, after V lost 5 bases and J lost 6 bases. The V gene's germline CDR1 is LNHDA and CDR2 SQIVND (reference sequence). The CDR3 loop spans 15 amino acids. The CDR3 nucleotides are TGTGCCAGTAGTCCTATAGCGGGAGGACGCAATGAGCAGTTCTTC. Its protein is CASSPIAGGRNEQFF.

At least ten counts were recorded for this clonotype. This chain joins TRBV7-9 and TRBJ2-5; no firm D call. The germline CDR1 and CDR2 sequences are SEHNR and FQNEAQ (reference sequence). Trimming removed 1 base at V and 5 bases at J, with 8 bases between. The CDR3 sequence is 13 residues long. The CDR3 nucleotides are TGTGCCAGCAGCTTAGGGCGAGCGGAGACCCAGTACTTC. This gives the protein CASSLGRAETQYF. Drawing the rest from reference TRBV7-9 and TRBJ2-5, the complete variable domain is DTGVSQNPRHKITKRGQNVTFRCDPISEHNRLYWYRQTLGQGPEFLTYFQNEAQLEKSRLLSDRFSAERPKGSFSTLEIQRTEQGDSAMYLCASSLGRAETQYFGPGTRLLVL.

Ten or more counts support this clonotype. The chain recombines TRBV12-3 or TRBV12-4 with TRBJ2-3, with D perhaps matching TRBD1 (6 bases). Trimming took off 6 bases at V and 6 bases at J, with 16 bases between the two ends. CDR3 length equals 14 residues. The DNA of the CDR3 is TGTGCCAGCAGCCGGGACACCCGGGCGGATACGCAGTATTTT. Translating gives CASSRDTRADTQYF.

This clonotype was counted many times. The CDR3, as DNA: TGCAGCGCTAAACGGGTAGGGCGGGACACTGAAGCTTTCTTT. Its protein product is CSAKRVGRDTEAFF. J is TRBJ1-1 and V is TRBV29-1, with D unresolved. CDR3 size: 14 residues. Germline assignment: CDR1 SQVTM and CDR2 ANQGSEA. The ends were cut back, 7 bases at V and 3 bases at J, with 18 bases in the middle.

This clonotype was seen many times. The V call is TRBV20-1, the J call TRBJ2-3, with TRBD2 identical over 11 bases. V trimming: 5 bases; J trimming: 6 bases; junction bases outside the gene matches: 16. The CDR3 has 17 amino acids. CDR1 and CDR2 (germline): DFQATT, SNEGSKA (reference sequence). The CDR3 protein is CSASSTGTSGSTDTQYF. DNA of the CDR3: TGCAGTGCTTCGTCTACCGGGACTAGCGGCTCCACTGATACGCAGTATTTT.

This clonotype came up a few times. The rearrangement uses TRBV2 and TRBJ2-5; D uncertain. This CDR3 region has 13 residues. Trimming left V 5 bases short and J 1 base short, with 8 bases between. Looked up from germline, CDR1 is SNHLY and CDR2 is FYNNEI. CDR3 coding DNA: TGTGCCAGCAGTATTAGTCCCCAAGAGACCCAGTACTTC. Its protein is CASSISPQETQYF.

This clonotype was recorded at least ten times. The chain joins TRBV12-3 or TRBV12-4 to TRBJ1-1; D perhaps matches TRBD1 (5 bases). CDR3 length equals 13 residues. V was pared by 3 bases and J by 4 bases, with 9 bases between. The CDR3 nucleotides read TGTGCCAGCAGTTTTGGGACGGGCACTGAAGCTTTCTTT. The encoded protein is CASSFGTGTEAFF.

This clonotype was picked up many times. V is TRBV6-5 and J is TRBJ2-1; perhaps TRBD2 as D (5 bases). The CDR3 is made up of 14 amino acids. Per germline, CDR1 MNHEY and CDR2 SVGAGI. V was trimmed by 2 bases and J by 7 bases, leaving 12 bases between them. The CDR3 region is CASSYADRRNEQFF. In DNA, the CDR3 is TGTGCCAGCAGTTACGCCGACCGGAGGAATGAGCAGTTCTTC.

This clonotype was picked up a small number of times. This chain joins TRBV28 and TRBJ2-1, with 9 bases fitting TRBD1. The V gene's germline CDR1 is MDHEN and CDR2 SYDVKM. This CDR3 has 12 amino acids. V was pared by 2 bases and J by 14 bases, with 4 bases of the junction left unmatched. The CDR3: CASSLLRDREFF. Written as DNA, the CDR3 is TGTGCCAGCAGTTTACTTCGGGACAGGGAGTTCTTC.